The clone carrying this T cell receptor beta chain was detected once. Its antigen is undetermined. The sample belongs to a study of shared clonotypes between healthy human individuals. Splitting the CD4+ cells yielded a CD45RA+ naive subset and a CD45RA-negative memory subset. Trimming cost V 5 bases and J 2 bases; bases outside gene matches: 4. CDR1 is SGHVS, CDR2 FQNEAQ, per germline. This CDR3 spans 14 amino acids. Whole-study findings and limits: Of the naive CD4 clonotypes, approximately 5% were shared across a few donors.

In the authors' workflow: Quality scores were absent from the junction-only immunoSEQ sequences, so filtering differed. Clones were read by immunoSEQ multiplex PCR, and TCRdb kept only the in-frame ones, dropping some. V, J and clone size were drawn from that table, and D and trimming were deduced from the DNA. The repertoire holds more than 2,000,000 clones, with roughly nine tenths as singletons. V gene TRBV7-8 combines with J gene TRBJ1-2; 8 nucleotides agree with TRBD1. This receptor was identified in a man in his late teens or twenties in good health. Sequenced: naive CD4+ T cells sorted from blood. Sample subset: CD45RA+ positively selected. The CDR3 loop reads CASSRGTGNYGYTF. The CDR3 DNA sequence: TGTGCCAGCAGCCGAGGGACAGGAAACTATGGCTACACCTTC.